Each of the 21 T cell receptor beta chains below was sequenced from the same sample in a study of blood T cell repertoires in COVID-19. Some clones are missing from TCRdb's copy, which holds only in-frame ones; the method was immunoSEQ multiplex PCR. The data contain 140,000 or so clones, about four fifths of them singletons. The sequenced sample consisted of peripheral blood. These TCRs come from a human donor in a cohort sampled during active COVID-19.

The J gene is TRBJ1-3, the V gene TRBV2, with D unresolved. The CDR3 totals 15 residues. V was trimmed by 0 bases and J by 0 bases, leaving 6 bases between them. Germline CDR1 reads SNHLY; CDR2 reads FYNNEI. The CDR3 DNA follows: TGTGCCAGCAGTGAAGCGGCGGGCTCTGGAAACACCATATATTTT. It yields the protein CASSEAAGSGNTIYF.

This clone was picked up a small number of times. V gene TRBV4-2 combines with J gene TRBJ1-2; 7 bases are a match to TRBD1. Germline trimming cut 6 bases from V and 3 bases from J; bases unmatched to any gene: 4. There are 13 residues in the CDR3. Looked up from germline, CDR1 is LGHNA and CDR2 is YNFKEQ. The CDR3 region has the DNA TGTGCCAGCAGGGGGGACAGAGACTATGGCTACACCTTC. Its translation is CASRGDRDYGYTF.

The genes are TRBV6-5 and TRBJ1-1; 9 bases fit TRBD1. The CDR3 contains 14 residues. The V gene's germline CDR1 is MNHEY and CDR2 SVGAGI. V was clipped by 5 bases and J by 1 base; unmatched bases: 2. The CDR3 loop is CASSRDRANTEAFF. Written as DNA, the CDR3 is TGTGCCAGCAGTCGGGACAGGGCGAACACTGAAGCTTTCTTT.

This chain connects TRBV28 to TRBJ1-4, with D possibly TRBD1 on 5 matching bases. From germline, CDR1 is MDHEN and CDR2 SYDVKM. This CDR3 spans 14 amino acids. V was cut by 3 bases and J by 4 bases, with 9 bases left in between. CDR3 residues: CASSLGRLNEKLFF. As DNA, the CDR3 is TGTGCCAGCAGTTTGGGGCGGCTTAATGAAAAACTGTTTTTT.

The chain carries TRBV20-1 and TRBJ1-6, with D possibly matching TRBD1 (6 bases). Trimming removed 3 bases from V and 7 bases from J, with 22 bases in between. The CDR3 contains 17 residues. The germline V gene encodes CDR1 DFQATT and CDR2 SNEGSKA (reference sequence). CDR3 DNA sequence: TGCAGTGCTAGTGGGGAAGGGGGGGGAGGTCGCAATTCACCCCTCCACTTT. Translation: CSASGEGGGGRNSPLHF.

The chain is built from TRBV6-4 and TRBJ2-7; 7 nucleotides agree with TRBD2. This CDR3 is 14 amino acids long. Trimming at V came to 7 bases and at J to 5 bases, leaving 11 bases not matched to a gene. The germline V gene encodes CDR1 MRHNA and CDR2 SNTAGT. The CDR3 nucleotides read TGTGCCAGCATGTGGCGGGAGCCCCCCCACGAGCAGTACGTC. It codes for CASMWREPPHEQYV.

The V call is TRBV5-1, the J call TRBJ2-3; 10 bases are a match to TRBD1. Germline CDR1 reads SGHRS; CDR2 reads YFSETQ. The CDR3 is 16 residues long. V gave up 4 bases and J gave up 3 bases; unmatched junction bases: 8. CDR3 bases: TGCGCCAGCAGCATGCGGACAGGGGGTGGGACAGATACGCAGTATTTT. As protein: CASSMRTGGGTDTQYF.

This sequence joins TRBV29-1 and TRBJ2-5; 11 nucleotides agree with TRBD1. J gave up 4 bases and V 7 bases, and 8 bases lay outside the gene matches. The CDR3 totals 14 residues. Germline loops: CDR1 SQVTM, CDR2 ANQGSEA. CDR3 bases: TGCAGCGGGGGACAGGGGGTGATTCGAGAGACCCAGTACTTC. It codes for CSGGQGVIRETQYF.

This sequence joins TRBV6-2 or TRBV6-3 and TRBJ2-2, with D possibly TRBD2 on 6 matching bases. The CDR3 is made up of 16 amino acids. In germline, CDR1 is MNHEY, CDR2 SVGEGT. The V end lost 4 bases, the J end lost 4 bases, and 16 bases lay between the germline ends. The CDR3 sequence is CASSSFSGAGTGELFF. DNA of the CDR3: TGTGCCAGCAGTTCTTTCTCGGGAGCTGGCACCGGGGAGCTGTTTTTT.

Note on this clone: Other DNA sequences in the same sample also yield this CDR3. This chain links TRBV5-1 with TRBJ1-1; tentatively, D is TRBD1 (5 bases). The V end was cut by 1 base, the J end by 1 base, with 8 bases between. The CDR3 loop spans 14 amino acids. The germline V gene has CDR1 SGHRS and CDR2 YFSETQ. The CDR3 loop is CASSLQGANTEAFF. Here the CDR3 DNA reads TGCGCCAGCAGCTTGCAGGGTGCGAACACTGAAGCTTTCTTT. Based on the CDR3 plus reference TRBV5-1 and TRBJ1-1, the full variable domain is KAGVTQTPRYLIKTRGQQVTLSCSPISGHRSVSWYQQTPGQGLQFLFEYFSETQRNKGNFPGRFSGRQFSNSRSEMNVSTLELGDSALYLCASSLQGANTEAFFGQGTRLTVV.

This rearrangement joins TRBV5-8 to TRBJ1-3; D unresolved. Trimming removed 1 base at V and 2 bases at J, with 10 bases between. The CDR3 totals 15 residues. Germline CDR1 is SGHTS and CDR2 is YDEGEE. In DNA form, the CDR3 reads TGTGCCAGCAGCTTGCAACAGCTCCCTGGAAACACCATATATTTT. It specifies CASSLQQLPGNTIYF.

A remark on this clone: The sample contains more than one DNA sequence encoding this CDR3. The rearrangement uses TRBV5-1 and TRBJ1-1; the D gene is possibly TRBD1 (5 bases). The CDR3 covers 14 residues. Germline CDR1 SGHRS, CDR2 YFSETQ. V lost 1 base and J lost 5, with 12 bases in between. The CDR3 DNA follows: TGCGCCAGCAGCTTGCAGGGAGGGGATACTGAAGCTTTCTTT. This codes for CASSLQGGDTEAFF.

The chain joins TRBV7-3 to TRBJ2-5, with 15 bases that match TRBD2. CDR3 length equals 17 residues. The germline gives CDR1 SGHTA, CDR2 FQGTGA. Trimming took 2 bases from V and 4 from J; bases not matched to a gene: 5. This chain's CDR3 is CASSLGLAGGGRETQYF. For the CDR3, the DNA is TGTGCCAGCAGCTTAGGACTAGCGGGAGGGGGGCGAGAGACCCAGTACTTC.

The chain joins TRBV21-1 to TRBJ2-7; the DNA was not compared with TRBD2, the D call given in the table. TRBV21-1 is noted as a pseudogene. CDR3 length: 15 amino acids. The CDR3 loop reads CASSGSSGIAYEQYV. CDR3 coding DNA: TGTGCCAGCAGCGGGTCTAGCGGTATCGCCTACGAGCAGTACGTC.

The chain uses TRBV6-1 and TRBJ2-7, with D uncertain. There are 13 residues in the CDR3. V was shortened by 1 base and J by 9 bases, with 13 bases between the two germline ends. The germline CDR1 and CDR2 sequences are MNHNS and SASEGT. The CDR3 bases are TGTGCCAGCAGTGAAGGAGGAGTCCCCAGGCAGTACGTC. The encoded protein is CASSEGGVPRQYV.

The rearrangement joins TRBV6-5 to TRBJ1-5, with unresolved D. The germline V gene encodes CDR1 MNHEY and CDR2 SVGAGI. The germline V and J ends were trimmed by 0 bases and 9 bases, with 6 bases remaining between them. This CDR3 is 12 amino acids long. CDR3 DNA: TGTGCCAGCAGTTACTCAGGAGGGCCCCAGCATTTT. Amino acids: CASSYSGGPQHF.

The chain couples TRBV6-5 to TRBJ1-1, with D possibly being TRBD1 (5 bases). Germline lookup yields CDR1 MNHEY and CDR2 SVGAGI. The CDR3 contains 13 residues. V dropped 4 bases and J dropped 1 base, with 7 bases sitting between them. CDR3 protein: CASSFDRNTEAFF. CDR3 coding DNA: TGTGCCAGCAGTTTCGACAGGAACACTGAAGCTTTCTTT.

In this sample, this clone turned up many times. V usage is TRBV4-1 and J usage is TRBJ2-7, with a possible D match to TRBD2 (6 bases). Trimming took 4 bases from V and 5 from J, leaving 12 bases between them. This CDR3 region has 13 residues. The germline V gene has CDR1 MGHRA and CDR2 YSYEKL. The CDR3 bases are TGCGCCAGCAGCCCCGAGTGGGGGGACGAGCAGTACGTC. It codes for CASSPEWGDEQYV.

This chain links TRBV2 with TRBJ2-7; 8 nucleotides match TRBD2. The CDR3 covers 15 residues. CDR1 is SNHLY and CDR2 is FYNNEI in the germline V gene. The V and J ends lost 1 base and 2 bases, in that order; junction bases with no gene match: 4. The CDR3 DNA follows: TGTGCCAGCAGTGAAGGCGCGGGAGGAACCTACGAGCAGTACGTC. It encodes CASSEGAGGTYEQYV.

The rearrangement links TRBV2 to TRBJ1-4; 12 positions agree with TRBD1. V lost 10 bases to trimming and J lost 12 bases; unmatched junction nucleotides: 6. The CDR3 is 12 residues long. The germline V gene encodes CDR1 SNHLY and CDR2 FYNNEI. CDR3 residues: CATGTGGLELFF. The CDR3 nucleotides read TGTGCCACCGGGACAGGGGGCCTCGAACTGTTTTTT.

V usage is TRBV6-2 or TRBV6-3 and J usage is TRBJ1-1, with no clear D. CDR1 and CDR2 from the germline V gene are MNHEY and SVGEGT. V was shortened by 4 bases and J by 5 bases, with 14 bases between the two germline ends. The CDR3 loop spans 14 amino acids. CDR3 amino acids: CASSWAPGGTEAFF. Here the CDR3 DNA reads TGTGCCAGCAGTTGGGCCCCAGGAGGGACTGAAGCTTTCTTT.